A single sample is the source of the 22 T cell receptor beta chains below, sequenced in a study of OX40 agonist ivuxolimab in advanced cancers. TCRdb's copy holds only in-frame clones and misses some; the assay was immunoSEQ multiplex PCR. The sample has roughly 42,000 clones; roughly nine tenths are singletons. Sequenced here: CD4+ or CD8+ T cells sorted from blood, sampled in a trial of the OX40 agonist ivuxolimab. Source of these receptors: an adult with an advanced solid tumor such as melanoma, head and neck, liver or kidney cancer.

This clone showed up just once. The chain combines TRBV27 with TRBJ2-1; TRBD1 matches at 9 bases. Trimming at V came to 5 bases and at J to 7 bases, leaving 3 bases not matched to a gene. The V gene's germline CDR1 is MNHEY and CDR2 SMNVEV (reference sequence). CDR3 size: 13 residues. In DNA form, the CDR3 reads TGTGCCAGCAGTCCCGGACAGGGGAATGAGCAGTTCTTC. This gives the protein CASSPGQGNEQFF.

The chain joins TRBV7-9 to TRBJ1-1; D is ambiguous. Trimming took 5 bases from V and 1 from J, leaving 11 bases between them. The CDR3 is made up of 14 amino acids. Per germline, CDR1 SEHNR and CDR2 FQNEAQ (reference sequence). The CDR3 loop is CASSLPWGNTEAFF. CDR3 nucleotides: TGTGCCAGCAGCCTCCCGTGGGGGAACACTGAAGCTTTCTTT. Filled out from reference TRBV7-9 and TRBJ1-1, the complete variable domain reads DTGVSQNPRHKITKRGQNVTFRCDPISEHNRLYWYRQTLGQGPEFLTYFQNEAQLEKSRLLSDRFSAERPKGSFSTLEIQRTEQGDSAMYLCASSLPWGNTEAFFGQGTRLTVV.

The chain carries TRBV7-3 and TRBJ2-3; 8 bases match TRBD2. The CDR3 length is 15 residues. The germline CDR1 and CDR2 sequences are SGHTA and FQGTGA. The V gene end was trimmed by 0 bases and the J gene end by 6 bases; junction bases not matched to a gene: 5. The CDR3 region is CASSLTGSSGDTQYF. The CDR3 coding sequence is TGTGCCAGCAGCTTAACCGGGTCTAGCGGGGATACGCAGTATTTT. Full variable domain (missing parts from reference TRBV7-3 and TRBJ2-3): GAGVSQTPSNKVTEKGKYVELRCDPISGHTALYWYRQSLGQGPEFLIYFQGTGAADDSGLPNDRFFAVRPEGSVSTLKIQRTERGDSAVYLCASSLTGSSGDTQYFGPGTRLTVL.

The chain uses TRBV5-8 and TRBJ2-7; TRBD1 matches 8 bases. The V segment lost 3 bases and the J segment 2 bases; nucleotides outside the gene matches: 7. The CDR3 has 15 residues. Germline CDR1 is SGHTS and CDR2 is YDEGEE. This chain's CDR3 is CASSSGQGITYEQYF. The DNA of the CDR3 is TGTGCCAGCAGCTCAGGACAGGGCATTACCTACGAGCAGTACTTC.

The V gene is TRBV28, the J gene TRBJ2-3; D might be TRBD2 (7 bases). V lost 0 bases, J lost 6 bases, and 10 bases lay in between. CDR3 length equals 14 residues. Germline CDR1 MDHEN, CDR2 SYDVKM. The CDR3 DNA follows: TGTGCCAGCAGTTTATGGAGGGGGGGGGATACGCAGTATTTT. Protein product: CASSLWRGGDTQYF.

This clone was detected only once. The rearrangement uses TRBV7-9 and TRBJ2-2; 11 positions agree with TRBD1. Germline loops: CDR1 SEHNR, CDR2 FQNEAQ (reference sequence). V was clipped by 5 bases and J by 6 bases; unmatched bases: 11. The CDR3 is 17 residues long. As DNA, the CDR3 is TGTGCCAGCAGCCCCACGCCAGGACAGGGGGCAGCCGGGGAGCTGTTTTTT. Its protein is CASSPTPGQGAAGELFF.

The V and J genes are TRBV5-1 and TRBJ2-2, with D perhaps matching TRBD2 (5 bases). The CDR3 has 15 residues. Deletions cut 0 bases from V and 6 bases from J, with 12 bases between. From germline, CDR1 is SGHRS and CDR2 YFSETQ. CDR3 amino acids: CASSLADGVPGELFF. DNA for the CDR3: TGCGCCAGCAGCTTGGCCGACGGGGTCCCCGGGGAGCTGTTTTTT.

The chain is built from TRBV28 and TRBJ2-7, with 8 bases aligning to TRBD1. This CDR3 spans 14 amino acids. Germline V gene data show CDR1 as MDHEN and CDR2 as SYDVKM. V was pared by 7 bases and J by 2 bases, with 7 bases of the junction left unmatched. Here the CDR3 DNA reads TGTGCCAGCACCCCAGGCAGGGGGCCCTACGAGCAGTACTTC. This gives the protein CASTPGRGPYEQYF.

The CDR3 nucleotides read TGTGCCAGCTCCTGGACTAGCGGGATCAATGAGCAGTTCTTC. This gives the protein CASSWTSGINEQFF. The chain links TRBV28 to TRBJ2-1; 12 positions agree with TRBD2. CDR3 length: 14 residues. The ends lost 8 bases at V and 6 bases at J; junction bases unmatched: 5. Germline V gives CDR1 MDHEN, CDR2 SYDVKM.

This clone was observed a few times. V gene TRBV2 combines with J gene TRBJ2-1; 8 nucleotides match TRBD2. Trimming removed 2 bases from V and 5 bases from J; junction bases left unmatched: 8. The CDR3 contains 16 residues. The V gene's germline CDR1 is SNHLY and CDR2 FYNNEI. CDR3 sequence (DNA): TGTGCCAGCAGTGAACTCAGCGGGAGTCTCAACAATGAGCAGTTCTTC. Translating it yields CASSELSGSLNNEQFF.

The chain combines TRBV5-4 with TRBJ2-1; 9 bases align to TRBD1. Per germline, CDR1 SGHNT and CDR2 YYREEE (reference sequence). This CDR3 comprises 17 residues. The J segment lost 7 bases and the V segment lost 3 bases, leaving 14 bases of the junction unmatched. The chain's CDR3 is CASSSGTGSVFGNEQFF. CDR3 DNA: TGTGCCAGCAGCTCCGGGACAGGGTCAGTTTTCGGGAATGAGCAGTTCTTC.

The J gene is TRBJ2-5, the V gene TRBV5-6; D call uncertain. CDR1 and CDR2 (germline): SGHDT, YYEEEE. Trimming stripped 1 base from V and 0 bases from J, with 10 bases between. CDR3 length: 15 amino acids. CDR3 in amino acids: CASSLLPENQETQYF. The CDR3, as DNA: TGTGCCAGCAGCTTGTTGCCAGAGAACCAAGAGACCCAGTACTTC.

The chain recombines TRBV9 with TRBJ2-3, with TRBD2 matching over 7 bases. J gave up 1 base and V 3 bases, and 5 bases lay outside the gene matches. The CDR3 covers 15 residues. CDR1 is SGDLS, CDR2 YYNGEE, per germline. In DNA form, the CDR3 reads TGTGCCAGCAGCGCTAGCGGTTCGGGCACAGATACGCAGTATTTT. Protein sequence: CASSASGSGTDTQYF.

CDR3 region: CASSGQEGSTDTQYF. The CDR3 bases are TGTGCCAGCAGCGGTCAAGAGGGTAGCACAGATACGCAGTATTTT. The chain is built from TRBV9 and TRBJ2-3; D possibly corresponds to TRBD2 (5 bases). V was cut by 3 bases and J by 0 bases, with 11 bases left in between. This CDR3 is 15 amino acids long. Germline V CDR1 and CDR2: SGDLS, YYNGEE.

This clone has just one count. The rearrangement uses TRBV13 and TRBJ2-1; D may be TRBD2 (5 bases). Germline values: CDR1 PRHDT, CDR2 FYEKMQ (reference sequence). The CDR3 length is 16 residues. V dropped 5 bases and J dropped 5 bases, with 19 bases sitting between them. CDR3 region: CASSPTWETENNEQFF. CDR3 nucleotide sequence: TGTGCCAGCAGCCCCACCTGGGAGACTGAAAACAATGAGCAGTTCTTC.

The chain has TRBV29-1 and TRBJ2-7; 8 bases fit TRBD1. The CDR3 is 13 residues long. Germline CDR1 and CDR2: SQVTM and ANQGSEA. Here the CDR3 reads CSCSGDRGYEQYF. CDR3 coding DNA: TGCAGTTGTTCTGGTGACAGGGGCTACGAGCAGTACTTC.

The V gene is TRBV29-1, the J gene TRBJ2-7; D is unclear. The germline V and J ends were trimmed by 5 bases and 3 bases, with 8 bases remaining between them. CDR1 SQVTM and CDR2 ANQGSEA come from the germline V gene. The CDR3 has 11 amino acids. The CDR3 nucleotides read TGCAGCGTTCGGTACGACTACGAGCAGTACTTC. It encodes CSVRYDYEQYF.

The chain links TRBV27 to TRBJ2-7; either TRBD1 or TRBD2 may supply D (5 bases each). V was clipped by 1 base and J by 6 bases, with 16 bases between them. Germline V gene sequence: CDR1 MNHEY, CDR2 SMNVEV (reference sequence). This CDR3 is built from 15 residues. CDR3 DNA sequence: TGTGCCAGCAGTTTATACGGGGCTAGTCCCCTCGAGCAGTACTTC. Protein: CASSLYGASPLEQYF.

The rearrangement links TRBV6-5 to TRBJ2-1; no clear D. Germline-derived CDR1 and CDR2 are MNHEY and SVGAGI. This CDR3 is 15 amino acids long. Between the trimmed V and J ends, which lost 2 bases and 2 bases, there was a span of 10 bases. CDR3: CASSYTGSPYNEQFF. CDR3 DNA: TGTGCCAGCAGTTACACCGGTTCCCCCTACAATGAGCAGTTCTTC.

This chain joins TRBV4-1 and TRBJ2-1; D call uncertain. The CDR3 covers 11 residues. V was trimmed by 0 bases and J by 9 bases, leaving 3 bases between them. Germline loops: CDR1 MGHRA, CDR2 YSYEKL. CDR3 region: CASSQEREQFF. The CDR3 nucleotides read TGCGCCAGCAGCCAAGAGCGTGAGCAGTTCTTC.

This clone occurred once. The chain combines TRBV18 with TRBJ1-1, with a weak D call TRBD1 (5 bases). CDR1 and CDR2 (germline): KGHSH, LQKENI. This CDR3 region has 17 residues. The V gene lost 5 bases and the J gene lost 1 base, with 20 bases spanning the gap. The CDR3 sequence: CASSNRDFPGPNTEAFF. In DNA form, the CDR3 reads TGTGCCAGCTCAAATCGGGACTTTCCTGGCCCGAACACTGAAGCTTTCTTT.

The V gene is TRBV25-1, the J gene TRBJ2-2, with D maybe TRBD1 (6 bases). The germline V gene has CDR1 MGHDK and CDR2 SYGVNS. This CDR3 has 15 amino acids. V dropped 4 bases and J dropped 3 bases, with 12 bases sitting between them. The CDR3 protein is CASSARQEYTGELFF. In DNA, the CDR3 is TGTGCCAGCAGTGCCCGACAGGAGTACACCGGGGAGCTGTTTTTT.